This T cell receptor (beta chain) is from a study of OX40 agonist ivuxolimab in advanced cancers. Looking at the study overall: Patients in the trial were receiving intravenous ivuxolimab every 2 weeks, at doses of 0.01 to 10 mg/kg. General study findings and limits: The expanded peripheral T cells' antigen specificity was not determined. The CD4+ and CD8+ T cells in the blood had expanded clonally by week 6 at 0.1 to 3.0 mg/kg. Clonal expansion among partial responders at 0.1-3.0 mg/kg ranked near the lowest.

Turning to this clone: No antigen is known for it.

V gave up 0 bases and J gave up 0 bases, with 2 bases separating them. Germline V CDR1 and CDR2: SNHLY, FYNNEI. The CDR3 runs to 13 residues. Only in-frame clones appear in the TCRdb table, and some are missing; sequencing was by immunoSEQ multiplex PCR. The profile shows about 66,000 clones, under 90% of them singletons. The rearrangement links TRBV2 to TRBJ1-1, with D uncertain. The specimen comprised CD4+ or CD8+ T cells sorted from blood, sampled in a trial of the OX40 agonist ivuxolimab. The TCR sequence derives from an adult with an advanced solid tumor such as melanoma, head and neck, liver or kidney cancer. CDR3 coding DNA: TGTGCCAGCAGTGAAGCGGTGAACACTGAAGCTTTCTTT. This translates into CASSEAVNTEAFF.